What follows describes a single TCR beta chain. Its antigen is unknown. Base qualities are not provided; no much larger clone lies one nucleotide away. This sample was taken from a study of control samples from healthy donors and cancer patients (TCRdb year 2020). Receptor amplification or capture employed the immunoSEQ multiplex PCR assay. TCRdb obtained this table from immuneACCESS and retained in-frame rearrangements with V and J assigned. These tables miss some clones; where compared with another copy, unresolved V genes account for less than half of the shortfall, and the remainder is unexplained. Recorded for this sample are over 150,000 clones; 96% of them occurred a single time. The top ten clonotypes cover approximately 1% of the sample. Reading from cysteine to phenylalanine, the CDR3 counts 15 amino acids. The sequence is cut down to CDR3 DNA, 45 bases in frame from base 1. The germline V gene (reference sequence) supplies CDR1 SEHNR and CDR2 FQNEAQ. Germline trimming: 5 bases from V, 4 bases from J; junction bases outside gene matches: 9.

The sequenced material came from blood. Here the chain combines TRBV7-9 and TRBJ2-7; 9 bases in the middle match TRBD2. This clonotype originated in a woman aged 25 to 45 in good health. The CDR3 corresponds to CASSRQREEWYEQYF. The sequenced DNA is TGTGCCAGCAGCCGTCAGCGGGAGGAGTGGTACGAGCAGTACTTC.